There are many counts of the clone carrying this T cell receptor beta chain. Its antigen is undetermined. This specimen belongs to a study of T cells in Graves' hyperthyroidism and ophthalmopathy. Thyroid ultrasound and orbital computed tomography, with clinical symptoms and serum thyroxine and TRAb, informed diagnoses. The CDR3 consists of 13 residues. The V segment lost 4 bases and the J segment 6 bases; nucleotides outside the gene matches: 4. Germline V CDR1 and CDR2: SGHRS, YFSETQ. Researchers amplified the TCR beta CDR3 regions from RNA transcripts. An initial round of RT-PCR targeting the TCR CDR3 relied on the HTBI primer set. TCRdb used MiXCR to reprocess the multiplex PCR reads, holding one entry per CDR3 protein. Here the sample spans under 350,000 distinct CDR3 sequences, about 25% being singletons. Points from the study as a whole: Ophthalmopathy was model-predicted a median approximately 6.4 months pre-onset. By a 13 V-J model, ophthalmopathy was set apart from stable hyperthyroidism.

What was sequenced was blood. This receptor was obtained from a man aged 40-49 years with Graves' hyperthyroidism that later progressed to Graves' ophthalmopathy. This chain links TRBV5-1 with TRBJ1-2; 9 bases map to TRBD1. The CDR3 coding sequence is TGCGCCAGCAGCATGGACAGGGGACATGGCTACACCTTC. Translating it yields CASSMDRGHGYTF.